This TCR beta chain was identified during a study of blood T cell repertoires in COVID-19. Trimming took 6 bases from V and 2 from J, leaving 17 bases between them. Germline V gene data show CDR1 as SGHDN and CDR2 as FVKESK. This CDR3 is built from 17 residues. Data came from immunoSEQ multiplex PCR; TCRdb stores just in-frame clones and leaves some out. The top ten clones hold 3% to 4% of a sample with some 170,000 clones, 80% to 90% of them seen once. The chain carries TRBV14 and TRBJ1-6; D is ambiguous. This TCR derives from a woman aged 60-70 years who had recovered from COVID-19. Sequenced: peripheral blood. CDR3 protein: CASSPNVGVTYNSPLHF. Here the CDR3 DNA reads TGTGCCAGCAGTCCAAACGTCGGGGTGACCTATAATTCACCCCTCCACTTT.